The 10 T cell receptor beta chains presented below share a single source sample, sequenced in a study of cytomegalovirus exposure and HLA in healthy donors. This PCR relied on a set of 60 Vbeta primers and 13 Jbeta primers. This table comes from immunoSEQ multiplex PCR, and its TCRdb copy is limited to in-frame clones, with some not included. The profile shows 95,000 to 150,000 clones, approximately 17% of them singletons. The sample was PBMCs. The receptors shown here come from a female donor in good health and CMV-seropositive.

V gene TRBV11-2 combines with J gene TRBJ1-6; possible D gene TRBD1, 6 bases. The germline CDR1 and CDR2 sequences are SGHAT and FQNNGV. V shed 4 bases and J shed 6 bases, with 13 bases lying between them. The CDR3 contains 15 residues. The CDR3 here is CASSSIRTVNSPLHF. The DNA for the CDR3 is TGTGCCAGCAGCTCTATTCGGACAGTTAATTCACCCCTCCACTTT. Full variable domain (remainder filled in from reference TRBV11-2 and TRBJ1-6): EAGVAQSPRYKIIEKRQSVAFWCNPISGHATLYWYQQILGQGPKLLIQFQNNGVVDDSQLPKDRFSAERLKGVDSTLKIQPAKLEDSAVYLCASSSIRTVNSPLHFGNGTRLTVT.

V is TRBV7-2 and J is TRBJ1-5, with D possibly being TRBD1 (6 bases). Trimming cost V 1 base and J 7 bases, with 14 bases left between them. This CDR3 has 15 residues. Germline values: CDR1 SGHTA, CDR2 FQGNSA. CDR3 nucleotide sequence: TGTGCCAGCAGCTTAGGCTGGGCAGGGGACCAGCCCCAGCATTTT. It specifies CASSLGWAGDQPQHF.

The V gene is TRBV6-4, the J gene TRBJ2-4; TRBD2 might be the D (6 bases). V lost 10 bases and J 1 base, leaving 23 bases between the germline ends. CDR3 length equals 17 residues. Looked up from germline, CDR1 is MRHNA and CDR2 is SNTAGT. CDR3 sequence: CATNYSTGDEAKNIQYF. CDR3 bases: TGTGCCACTAATTACAGCACGGGGGATGAGGCCAAAAACATTCAGTACTTC.

In this sample, this clone turned up a few times. V is TRBV7-2 and J is TRBJ2-2; D is uncertain. The length of the CDR3 is 13 residues. Trimming removed 3 bases from V and 3 bases from J, with 5 bases in between. Germline CDR1 and CDR2: SGHTA and FQGNSA. The CDR3 DNA is TGTGCCAGCAGCTTTCGTTACACCGGGGAGCTGTTTTTT. This translates into CASSFRYTGELFF. Full variable domain (missing parts from reference TRBV7-2 and TRBJ2-2): GAGVSQSPSNKVTEKGKDVELRCDPISGHTALYWYRQSLGQGLEFLIYFQGNSAPDKSGLPSDRFSAERTGGSVSTLTIQRTQQEDSAVYLCASSFRYTGELFFGEGSRLTVL.

This clone was counted only a few times. CDR3: CASSTGLAGGIDTQYF. The CDR3 DNA sequence: TGTGCCAGCAGCACGGGACTAGCGGGGGGGATTGATACGCAGTATTTT. The J gene is TRBJ2-3, the V gene TRBV9; TRBD2 matches 16 bases. Germline assignment: CDR1 SGDLS and CDR2 YYNGEE. V lost 4 bases to trimming and J lost 6 bases; unmatched junction nucleotides: 5. CDR3 length: 16 amino acids.

This clone occurred once. The chain joins TRBV6-6 to TRBJ2-1, with TRBD1 matching 9 bases. After removal of 5 bases from V and 8 bases from J, the junction contained 4 bases not matched to a gene. Germline loops: CDR1 MNHNY, CDR2 SVGAGI (reference sequence). The CDR3 sequence is 13 residues long. DNA for the CDR3: TGTGCCAGCAGTAAAGACAGGGGGTATGAGCAGTTCTTC. This encodes CASSKDRGYEQFF.

The J gene is TRBJ2-5, the V gene TRBV28; TRBD1 matches at 8 bases. From germline, CDR1 is MDHEN and CDR2 SYDVKM. This CDR3 has 14 amino acids. V dropped 7 bases and J dropped 2; count of bases not matched to a gene: 6. CDR3 DNA: TGTGCCAGCACCATGACAGGGGCGCAAGAGACCCAGTACTTC. Translation gives CASTMTGAQETQYF.

Only a few counts were recorded for this clone. This rearrangement joins TRBV6-6 to TRBJ2-7, with TRBD1 matching 10 bases. After removal of 5 bases from V and 6 bases from J, the junction contained 7 bases not matched to a gene. The germline CDR1 and CDR2 sequences are MNHNY and SVGAGI (reference sequence). The CDR3 totals 14 residues. In DNA form, the CDR3 reads TGTGCCAGCAGTCATTGGGACAGGGGCGGCGAGCAGTACTTC. It codes for CASSHWDRGGEQYF.

This clone was seen a handful of times. J is TRBJ2-4 and V is TRBV28; 11 nucleotides agree with TRBD2. The CDR3 loop spans 15 amino acids. The V segment lost 3 bases and the J segment 8 bases; nucleotides outside the gene matches: 6. CDR1 and CDR2 (germline): MDHEN, SYDVKM. The CDR3 reads CASSFLAGGADIQYF. CDR3 in DNA: TGTGCCAGCAGTTTCCTAGCGGGAGGTGCGGACATTCAGTACTTC.

Concerning this clone: The same CDR3 arises from other DNA sequences in this sample as well. The rearrangement uses TRBV5-1 and TRBJ2-6; D gene uncertain. The V end lost 0 bases, the J end lost 1 base, and 8 bases lay between the germline ends. The CDR3 is 16 residues long. The germline gives CDR1 SGHRS, CDR2 YFSETQ. Here the CDR3 DNA reads TGCGCCAGCAGCTTGGCCGCAGGATCTGGGGCCAACGTCCTGACTTTC. Translated: CASSLAAGSGANVLTF.